The rows below give T cell receptor beta chains drawn from one sample of a study of T-cell reconstitution after alpha-beta-depleted transplantation in children. A single record per CDR3 protein comes from TCRdb applying MiXCR to the PCR reads. The table has about 290,000 distinct CDR3 sequences, roughly 7.8% seen once. The sample was peripheral blood, taken 360 days after TCRalphabeta/CD19-depleted stem cell transplant. These receptors originate from a female patient aged 2 to 10 who had a stem cell transplant for Fanconi anemia, so the T cells may come from the graft donor. The CDR3 runs from the conserved cysteine through the conserved F or W. Each record gives: CDR3 DNA, CDR3 protein, J gene, CDR3 length, clone size, V gene, D gene. The D gene is left open where the match is weak. Clone size appears in some rows only: once, few, many, or a class for an expanded clone.

cdr3_nt: TGTGCCAGCAGCCAAACTAGCGGGCACAACAATGAGCAGTTCTTC
cdr3_aa: CASSQTSGHNNEQFF
j_call: TRBJ2-1
cdr3_length: 15
clone_size: few
v_call: TRBV3-1
d_call: TRBD2

cdr3_nt: TGCAGTGCTAGGGACGGGGAGCTGTTTTTT
cdr3_aa: CSARDGELFF
j_call: TRBJ2-2
cdr3_length: 10
clone_size: many
v_call: TRBV20-1
d_call: NA

cdr3_nt: TGTGCCAGCACTACCTCTGGGGCCAACGTCCTGACTTTC
cdr3_aa: CASTTSGANVLTF
j_call: TRBJ2-6
cdr3_length: 13
clone_size: few
v_call: TRBV6-1
d_call: NA

cdr3_nt: TGCAGTGCTAGTCACCCGCCGGGGGGCTTCTTCGGGGAGCTGTTTTTT
cdr3_aa: CSASHPPGGFFGELFF
j_call: TRBJ2-2
cdr3_length: 16
clone_size: many
v_call: TRBV20-1
d_call: NA

cdr3_nt: TGTGCCTGGAGTTGGACAGGGGATACTGAAGCTTTCTTT
cdr3_aa: CAWSWTGDTEAFF
j_call: TRBJ1-1
cdr3_length: 13
clone_size: few
v_call: TRBV30
d_call: TRBD1

cdr3_nt: TGTGCCAGCAGTTTTGACAGGGTAGGCACAGATACGCAGTATTTT
cdr3_aa: CASSFDRVGTDTQYF
j_call: TRBJ2-3
cdr3_length: 15
clone_size: many
v_call: TRBV28
d_call: TRBD1

cdr3_nt: TGTGCCAGCAGTTCGGGGACAGTAGACCCTGAAGCTTTCTTT
cdr3_aa: CASSSGTVDPEAFF
j_call: TRBJ1-1
cdr3_length: 14
clone_size: many
v_call: TRBV27
d_call: TRBD1

cdr3_nt: TGTGCCAGCAGTTCCTGGAATCAGCCCCAGCATTTT
cdr3_aa: CASSSWNQPQHF
j_call: TRBJ1-5
cdr3_length: 12
clone_size: NA
v_call: TRBV28
d_call: NA

cdr3_nt: TGTGCCAGCAGCCAAGATTTAACCCTCACCCAAGAGACCCAGTACTTC
cdr3_aa: CASSQDLTLTQETQYF
j_call: TRBJ2-5
cdr3_length: 16
clone_size: few
v_call: TRBV4-2
d_call: NA

cdr3_nt: TGTGCCTGGGGTCCCGGAGGGAGCAATCAGCCCCAGCATTTT
cdr3_aa: CAWGPGGSNQPQHF
j_call: TRBJ1-5
cdr3_length: 14
clone_size: few
v_call: TRBV30
d_call: NA

cdr3_nt: TGTGCCAGCAGCCAGATGGGTATCGGGGTGTCCTACAATGAGCAGTTCTTC
cdr3_aa: CASSQMGIGVSYNEQFF
j_call: TRBJ2-1
cdr3_length: 17
clone_size: many
v_call: TRBV7-2
d_call: NA

cdr3_nt: TGCGCCAGCAGCCAATCAACTACAGGGATCTACAATGAGCAGTTCTTC
cdr3_aa: CASSQSTTGIYNEQFF
j_call: TRBJ2-1
cdr3_length: 16
clone_size: few
v_call: TRBV4-3
d_call: NA

cdr3_nt: TGTGCCAGCAGCTTAAGGGGGGACCAGTACAATGAGCAGTTCTTC
cdr3_aa: CASSLRGDQYNEQFF
j_call: TRBJ2-1
cdr3_length: 15
clone_size: many
v_call: TRBV7-8
d_call: NA

cdr3_nt: TGCAGTGCTACAGGGCAAGAGACCCAGTACTTC
cdr3_aa: CSATGQETQYF
j_call: TRBJ2-5
cdr3_length: 11
clone_size: few
v_call: TRBV20-1
d_call: NA

cdr3_nt: TGCAGTGCCCGATCGGGGAACATTCAGTACTTC
cdr3_aa: CSARSGNIQYF
j_call: TRBJ2-4
cdr3_length: 11
clone_size: many
v_call: TRBV20-1
d_call: NA

cdr3_nt: TGCAGTGCTCGACAGGTGGTTTCCCACGAGCAGTACTTC
cdr3_aa: CSARQVVSHEQYF
j_call: TRBJ2-7
cdr3_length: 13
clone_size: many
v_call: TRBV20-1
d_call: NA

cdr3_nt: TGTGCCAGCAGCTTGGCCGGGACAGGGATCCTTGAAGCTTTCTTT
cdr3_aa: CASSLAGTGILEAFF
j_call: TRBJ1-1
cdr3_length: 15
clone_size: NA
v_call: TRBV5-6
d_call: TRBD1

cdr3_nt: TGTGCCATCAGTGCGACTAGCGGGAGGGCCCCCGGGGAGCTGTTTTTT
cdr3_aa: CAISATSGRAPGELFF
j_call: TRBJ2-2
cdr3_length: 16
clone_size: many
v_call: TRBV10-3
d_call: TRBD2

cdr3_nt: TGCAGTGCCCGTTACCAACTTAACTCCTACAATGAGCAGTTCTTC
cdr3_aa: CSARYQLNSYNEQFF
j_call: TRBJ2-1
cdr3_length: 15
clone_size: many
v_call: TRBV20-1
d_call: NA

cdr3_nt: TGCAGTGCTAGGCAACAGCCCAGGCACGAGCAGTACTTC
cdr3_aa: CSARQQPRHEQYF
j_call: TRBJ2-7
cdr3_length: 13
clone_size: NA
v_call: TRBV20-1
d_call: NA

cdr3_nt: TGTGCCAGCGTTACAGGATCGGGCAATCAGCCCCAGCATTTT
cdr3_aa: CASVTGSGNQPQHF
j_call: TRBJ1-5
cdr3_length: 14
clone_size: few
v_call: TRBV6-5
d_call: NA

cdr3_nt: TGTGCCACCATACTAGGGGACACCTCTAACTATGGCTACACCTTC
cdr3_aa: CATILGDTSNYGYTF
j_call: TRBJ1-2
cdr3_length: 15
clone_size: NA
v_call: TRBV28
d_call: NA

cdr3_nt: TGCGCCAGCAGCCAATATAGGGGGCGCGGAGGGAACACCGGGGAGCTGTTTTTT
cdr3_aa: CASSQYRGRGGNTGELFF
j_call: TRBJ2-2
cdr3_length: 18
clone_size: few
v_call: TRBV4-3
d_call: TRBD1

cdr3_nt: TGTGCCACCCTACCATTGGGGATCTATGGCTACACCTTC
cdr3_aa: CATLPLGIYGYTF
j_call: TRBJ1-2
cdr3_length: 13
clone_size: NA
v_call: TRBV12-3/TRBV12-4
d_call: NA

cdr3_nt: TGCAGCGTTAGTAGCGGGGGGGGAACAGATACGCAGTATTTT
cdr3_aa: CSVSSGGGTDTQYF
j_call: TRBJ2-3
cdr3_length: 14
clone_size: many
v_call: TRBV29-1
d_call: TRBD2

cdr3_nt: TGTGCCAGCAGCCGGACTAGCGGGAGTAACGCCGGGGAGCTGTTTTTT
cdr3_aa: CASSRTSGSNAGELFF
j_call: TRBJ2-2
cdr3_length: 16
clone_size: NA
v_call: TRBV3-1
d_call: TRBD2

cdr3_nt: TGTGCCACCAGCTCACGACAGTTTGAAGCTTTCTTT
cdr3_aa: CATSSRQFEAFF
j_call: TRBJ1-1
cdr3_length: 12
clone_size: many
v_call: TRBV15
d_call: NA

cdr3_nt: TGTGCCAGCAGTTCACTAGCGGGGGGGTCCCCCGGGGAGACCCAGTACTTC
cdr3_aa: CASSSLAGGSPGETQYF
j_call: TRBJ2-5
cdr3_length: 17
clone_size: few
v_call: TRBV12-3/TRBV12-4
d_call: TRBD2

cdr3_nt: TGTGCCAGCAGTTCGGGTGAAAAACTGTTTTTT
cdr3_aa: CASSSGEKLFF
j_call: TRBJ1-4
cdr3_length: 11
clone_size: many
v_call: TRBV12-3/TRBV12-4
d_call: NA

cdr3_nt: TGTGCCAGCAGCGTAGACCCGAGGACAGGGAACTCTGGGGCCAACGTCCTGACTTTC
cdr3_aa: CASSVDPRTGNSGANVLTF
j_call: TRBJ2-6
cdr3_length: 19
clone_size: few
v_call: TRBV9
d_call: TRBD1

cdr3_nt: TGCAGTGCGAACAGGGGCCCCCGGGCGGATGAGCAGTTCTTC
cdr3_aa: CSANRGPRADEQFF
j_call: TRBJ2-1
cdr3_length: 14
clone_size: NA
v_call: TRBV20-1
d_call: TRBD1

cdr3_nt: TGTGCCAGCAGCTTAGCTCCCTTGGGGGCGAAGCGGTACGAGCAGTACTTC
cdr3_aa: CASSLAPLGAKRYEQYF
j_call: TRBJ2-7
cdr3_length: 17
clone_size: few
v_call: TRBV7-8
d_call: NA

cdr3_nt: TGCAGTGCTAGAGCCAACGAACAGGGAGTGGTGAATCAGCCCCAGCATTTT
cdr3_aa: CSARANEQGVVNQPQHF
j_call: TRBJ1-5
cdr3_length: 17
clone_size: few
v_call: TRBV20-1
d_call: NA

cdr3_nt: TGCGCCAGCAGCCAAAGGACAGGGGGTCAGCCCCAGCATTTT
cdr3_aa: CASSQRTGGQPQHF
j_call: TRBJ1-5
cdr3_length: 14
clone_size: many
v_call: TRBV4-1
d_call: TRBD1

cdr3_nt: TGTGCCAGCAGCCAAGCGGCGGGACCTAGCACAGATACGCAGTATTTT
cdr3_aa: CASSQAAGPSTDTQYF
j_call: TRBJ2-3
cdr3_length: 16
clone_size: NA
v_call: TRBV4-2
d_call: NA

cdr3_nt: TGTGCCAGCAGCTTGGAGTGGGAGGTAATAAATGAGCAGTTCTTC
cdr3_aa: CASSLEWEVINEQFF
j_call: TRBJ2-1
cdr3_length: 15
clone_size: many
v_call: TRBV5-8
d_call: NA

cdr3_nt: TGTGCCAGCAGCCAGGATACAGTTAAGCCCCAGCATTTT
cdr3_aa: CASSQDTVKPQHF
j_call: TRBJ1-5
cdr3_length: 13
clone_size: NA
v_call: TRBV3-1
d_call: NA

cdr3_nt: TGCAGCGTTGCAGGGATGGGGAACACCGGGGAGCTGTTTTTT
cdr3_aa: CSVAGMGNTGELFF
j_call: TRBJ2-2
cdr3_length: 14
clone_size: many
v_call: TRBV29-1
d_call: NA

cdr3_nt: TGTGCCAGCTCACCACCGGGGGGAGGGCCGGTAAATGAGCAGTTCTTC
cdr3_aa: CASSPPGGGPVNEQFF
j_call: TRBJ2-1
cdr3_length: 16
clone_size: many
v_call: TRBV18
d_call: TRBD2